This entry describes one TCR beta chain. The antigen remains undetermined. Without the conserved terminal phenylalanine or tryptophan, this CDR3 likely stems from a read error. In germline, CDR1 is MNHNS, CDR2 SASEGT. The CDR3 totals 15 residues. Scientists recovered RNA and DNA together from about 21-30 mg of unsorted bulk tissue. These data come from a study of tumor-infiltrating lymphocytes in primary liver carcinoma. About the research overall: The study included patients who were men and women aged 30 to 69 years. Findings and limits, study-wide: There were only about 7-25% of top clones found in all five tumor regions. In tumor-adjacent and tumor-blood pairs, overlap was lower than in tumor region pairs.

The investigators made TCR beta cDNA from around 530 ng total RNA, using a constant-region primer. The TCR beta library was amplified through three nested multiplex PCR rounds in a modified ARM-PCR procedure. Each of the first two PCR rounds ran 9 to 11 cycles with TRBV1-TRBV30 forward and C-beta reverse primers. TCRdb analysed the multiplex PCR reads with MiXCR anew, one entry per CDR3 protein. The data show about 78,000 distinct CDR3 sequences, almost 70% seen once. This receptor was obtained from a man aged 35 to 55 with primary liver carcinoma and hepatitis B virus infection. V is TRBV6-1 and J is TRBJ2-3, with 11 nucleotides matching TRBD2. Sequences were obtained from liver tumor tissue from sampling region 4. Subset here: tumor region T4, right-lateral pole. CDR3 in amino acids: CASGELAGETDTQYL. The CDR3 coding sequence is TGTGCCAGCGGTGAACTAGCGGGAGAGACAGATACGCAGTATCTT.